This T cell receptor beta chain originates from a study of T cell changes during pregnancy in multiple sclerosis (dated by TCRdb to the late 2010s). About the investigation overall: Changes in the T cell repertoire over the course of pregnancy were examined in this study in women with multiple sclerosis.

There are 15 amino acids in the CDR3, from cysteine to phenylalanine inclusive. Only the CDR3 portion is preserved as DNA: 45 bases, with reading frame beginning at the first base. CDR1 and CDR2 were assigned from the germline V gene as SNHLY and FYNNEI. The germline V end is reduced by 6 bases and the J end by 7 bases; junction bases left unmatched: 9. Libraries were prepared through the immunoSEQ multiplex PCR assay. The table comes from immuneACCESS by way of TCRdb, which keeps in-frame sequences with V and J called. Part of the clones is missing from these tables; in studies checked, under half for an unresolved V gene and the rest for unknown reasons. Here the sample has about 74,000 clones; around 85% occur a single time. The top ten hold around 3.2% of the sample. About this clone: The specificity of this receptor is unknown. Per-base qualities were not stored, and no clone one base away is much larger.

In this chain, TRBV2 is recombined with TRBJ2-1, and 10 junction bases match TRBD2. This receptor was obtained from a female donor with multiple sclerosis, enrolled in a pregnancy study. The sample here was peripheral blood, taken before pregnancy. The nucleotide sequence is given as TGTGCCAGCAGCCGAGCGGGGGGGGCAGAAAATGAGCAGTTCTTC. Protein translation: CASSRAGGAENEQFF.